This entry lists 19 T cell receptor beta chains sequenced from one sample in a study of blood T cell repertoires in COVID-19 (dated by TCRdb to 2018 to 2020). Libraries were made using the immunoSEQ multiplex PCR assay. TCRdb limited this immuneACCESS table to in-frame rearrangements with V and J called. A share of clones is missing; checked studies link under half to unresolved V genes, and the rest is unexplained. This sample is represented by 390,000 or so clones; around 87% of them were singletons. Of the sample, about 10% falls within the top ten clones. Sequences were obtained from peripheral blood. The receptors derive from a woman under 40 with COVID-19, enrolled during active disease.

This clone was counted only a few times. For the CDR3, the DNA is TGTGCCAGCAGCTTAATGCTAGCGGGAGGTGAGCAGTTCTTC. Residues: CASSLMLAGGEQFF. The V call is TRBV7-3, the J call TRBJ2-1; 11 bases agree with TRBD2. The V segment lost 1 base and the J segment 9 bases; nucleotides outside the gene matches: 2. This CDR3 has 14 amino acids. CDR1 and CDR2 from the germline V gene are SGHTA and FQGTGA.

This chain uses TRBV19 with TRBJ2-7; 9 bases agree with TRBD1. The V and J ends lost 4 bases and 5 bases, in that order; junction bases with no gene match: 6. This CDR3 comprises 14 residues. The germline V gene has CDR1 LNHDA and CDR2 SQIVND (reference sequence). The CDR3 DNA is TGTGCCAGTAGTACGCCCGGGACAGGGCACGAGCAGTACTTC. Translation gives CASSTPGTGHEQYF.

This clone was detected only a few times. The chain carries TRBV4-1 and TRBJ2-7; 9 bases agree with TRBD2. This CDR3 spans 16 amino acids. With 0 bases clipped from V and 3 bases from J, the junction kept 6 bases outside the gene matches. Germline V lookup: CDR1 MGHRA, CDR2 YSYEKL. The chain's CDR3 is CASSQEETSGIYEQYF. The CDR3 bases are TGCGCCAGCAGCCAAGAAGAGACTAGCGGTATCTACGAGCAGTACTTC.

This sequence joins TRBV9 and TRBJ2-7; 8 nucleotides align to TRBD1. Germline CDR1 is SGDLS and CDR2 is YYNGEE. The V and J ends lost 2 bases and 5 bases, in that order; junction bases with no gene match: 9. The CDR3 has 15 amino acids. For the CDR3, the DNA is TGTGCCAGCAGCGTTTCAGGACAGGGCCACCACGAGCAGTACTTC. Encoded protein: CASSVSGQGHHEQYF.

The rearrangement joins TRBV9 to TRBJ1-3, with D possibly TRBD1 on 5 matching bases. The CDR3 consists of 16 residues. Trimming removed 3 bases at V and 3 bases at J, with 16 bases between. Germline V gene lookup returns CDR1 SGDLS and CDR2 YYNGEE. CDR3 coding DNA: TGTGCCAGCAGCGACGAGGGTGGAGGGGTTGGAAACACCATATATTTT. Its translation is CASSDEGGGVGNTIYF.

The chain employs TRBV27 and TRBJ2-7, with 7 positions matching TRBD2. CDR1 and CDR2 (germline): MNHEY, SMNVEV (reference sequence). The trim removed 5 bases at V and 4 bases at J, leaving 11 bases unmatched. The CDR3 spans 15 residues. CDR3 nucleotide sequence: TGTGCCAGCAGTGGAGGGGCGGGAGAGGTTTACGAGCAGTACTTC. This gives the protein CASSGGAGEVYEQYF.

The rearrangement joins TRBV3-1 (or the pseudogene TRBV3-2) to TRBJ1-5; 8 nucleotides agree with TRBD1. The V gene's germline CDR1 is LGHDT and CDR2 YNNKEL (reference sequence). The J segment lost 4 bases and the V segment lost 4 bases, leaving 6 bases of the junction unmatched. This CDR3 has 15 residues. The CDR3 DNA reads TGTGCCAGCAGCCTACGACAGGGGACGAATCAGCCCCAGCATTTT. Its protein is CASSLRQGTNQPQHF.

The chain uses TRBV10-3 and TRBJ2-7; a weak D match, TRBD2 (6 bases). The CDR3 loop spans 15 amino acids. From germline, CDR1 is ENHRY and CDR2 SYGVKD. V lost 2 bases and J lost 2, with 13 bases in between. For the CDR3, the DNA is TGTGCCATCAGTGAGGCCTGGGGGGAGCCCTACGAGCAGTACTTC. Protein product: CAISEAWGEPYEQYF.

The chain carries TRBV4-2 and TRBJ1-2, with 8 nucleotides matching TRBD1. Germline V gives CDR1 LGHNA, CDR2 YNFKEQ. V lost 4 bases, J lost 3 bases, and 16 bases stayed unmatched. The CDR3 spans 18 residues. CDR3 bases: TGTGCCAGCAGCCCGAGACAGGGGTTGCAGCCGGGAGACTATGGCTACACCTTC. Protein product: CASSPRQGLQPGDYGYTF.

V is TRBV27 and J is TRBJ2-1; 13 positions agree with TRBD2. V lost 6 bases to trimming and J lost 2 bases; unmatched junction nucleotides: 13. From germline, CDR1 is MNHEY and CDR2 SMNVEV (reference sequence). The CDR3 loop spans 19 amino acids. CDR3 in DNA: TGTGCCAGCAGCCGTCGGGAATTCGGACTAGCGGGAGCCTACAATGAGCAGTTCTTC. This codes for CASSRREFGLAGAYNEQFF.

The chain combines TRBV19 with TRBJ1-6, with D uncertain. Germline CDR1 is LNHDA and CDR2 is SQIVND (reference sequence). The CDR3 length is 15 residues. V lost 3 bases and J 0 bases, leaving 6 bases between the germline ends. The CDR3 sequence is CASSMMSSYNSPLHF. DNA of the CDR3: TGTGCCAGTAGTATGATGAGCTCCTATAATTCACCCCTCCACTTT.

The rearrangement joins TRBV5-1 to TRBJ2-2, with 7 bases aligning to TRBD2. CDR1 is SGHRS and CDR2 is YFSETQ in the germline V gene. V lost 7 bases, J lost 5 bases, and 11 bases stayed unmatched. CDR3 size: 15 residues. This CDR3 is CASRPSGIITGELFF. The CDR3 DNA is TGCGCCAGCCGACCGAGCGGGATAATAACCGGGGAGCTGTTTTTT.

This clone came up once. The V gene is TRBV6-5, the J gene TRBJ2-3; D is possibly TRBD2 (6 bases). Per the germline V gene, CDR1 is MNHEY and CDR2 is SVGAGI. Trimming left V 7 bases short and J 5 bases short, with 16 bases between. This CDR3 has 14 amino acids. CDR3 DNA: TGTGCCAGCAAATTTTCCTCGCGGGGAGATACGCAGTATTTT. Encoded protein: CASKFSSRGDTQYF.

The chain uses TRBV18 and TRBJ1-1; 8 bases map to TRBD1. This CDR3 spans 15 amino acids. Germline lookup yields CDR1 KGHSH and CDR2 LQKENI. V lost 2 bases to trimming and J lost 7 bases; unmatched junction nucleotides: 9. The CDR3 DNA reads as TGTGCCAGCTCACCAGGGGAACAGGGGGTCTATGAAGCTTTCTTT. Translation gives CASSPGEQGVYEAFF.

V usage is TRBV10-3 and J usage is TRBJ1-4; the match to TRBD1 covers 8 bases. The CDR3 has 14 amino acids. V was pared by 4 bases and J by 5 bases, with 3 bases of the junction left unmatched. Germline V gene sequence: CDR1 ENHRY, CDR2 SYGVKD. The CDR3 here is CAISGTGTNEKLFF. In DNA, the CDR3 is TGTGCCATCAGTGGGACAGGGACGAATGAAAAACTGTTTTTT.

This clone was detected once. This chain joins TRBV19 and TRBJ2-1, with TRBD2 matching 9 bases. The CDR3 extends over 16 amino acids. The V gene's germline CDR1 is LNHDA and CDR2 SQIVND (reference sequence). V lost 3 bases and J lost 5; bases outside the gene matches: 8. The CDR3 nucleotides are TGTGCCAGTAGTATTAGTAGCGGGAGATTCGACAATGAGCAGTTCTTC. This translates into CASSISSGRFDNEQFF.

The chain employs TRBV19 and TRBJ1-2; the match to TRBD1 covers 8 bases. V lost 6 bases and J lost 2; bases outside the gene matches: 5. In germline, CDR1 is LNHDA, CDR2 SQIVND (reference sequence). There are 14 residues in the CDR3. CDR3 DNA: TGTGCCAGTAGCAAGGACAGGGCGAACTATGGCTACACCTTC. Its translation is CASSKDRANYGYTF.

This rearrangement joins TRBV7-8 to TRBJ2-7; 8 bases match TRBD1. Germline CDR1 is SGHVS and CDR2 is FQNEAQ. This CDR3 is 15 amino acids long. V was clipped by 0 bases and J by 0 bases; unmatched bases: 1. The CDR3 region is CASSLAGTGSYEQYF. The CDR3, as DNA: TGTGCCAGCAGCTTAGCCGGGACAGGCTCCTACGAGCAGTACTTC.

The CDR3: CASSTWGETVQETQYF. The CDR3 coding sequence is TGTGCCAGCAGCACTTGGGGGGAAACAGTGCAAGAGACCCAGTACTTC. V gene TRBV21-1 combines with J gene TRBJ2-5; TRBD2, the table's D call, was not compared with the DNA. TRBV21-1 is a documented pseudogene. The CDR3 runs to 16 residues.